The 32 T cell receptor beta chains listed next were all sequenced from one sample in a study of T cell changes during pregnancy in multiple sclerosis. Here immunoSEQ multiplex PCR was the method, and the copy in TCRdb shows in-frame clones only, minus some. The sample consists of fewer than 75,000 clones, 90% to 95% of them appearing once. The sequencing here drew on CD8+ T cells from peripheral blood mononuclear cells, taken before pregnancy. These receptors came from a female donor with multiple sclerosis, enrolled in a pregnancy study.

The V call is TRBV7-2, the J call TRBJ2-1; 10 positions agree with TRBD2. Trimming removed 3 bases from V and 4 bases from J; junction bases left unmatched: 3. Germline V CDR1 and CDR2: SGHTA, FQGNSA. This CDR3 has 15 residues. CDR3 in DNA: TGTGCCAGCAGCTTGATAGCGGGGGGATACAATGAGCAGTTCTTC. Residues: CASSLIAGGYNEQFF.

There are a few counts of this clone. The V gene is TRBV19, the J gene TRBJ1-5; maybe TRBD1 (5 bases). There are 14 residues in the CDR3. Germline V CDR1 and CDR2: LNHDA, SQIVND (reference sequence). V lost 10 bases to trimming and J lost 0 bases, with 13 bases between them. The CDR3 region is CAISTGDSNQPQHF. In DNA, the CDR3 is TGTGCCATATCGACGGGGGATAGCAATCAGCCCCAGCATTTT.

The V call is TRBV5-6, the J call TRBJ1-5; no definite D call. With 0 bases removed from V and 3 bases from J, the gap between germline ends came to 7 bases. CDR1 is SGHDT, CDR2 YYEEEE, per germline. This CDR3 region has 14 residues. The CDR3 spells CASSLGWANQPQHF. CDR3 coding DNA: TGTGCCAGCAGCTTGGGGTGGGCCAATCAGCCCCAGCATTTT.

The rearrangement joins TRBV7-6 to TRBJ1-4, with 9 bases lining up with TRBD1. V trimming: 5 bases; J trimming: 4 bases; junction bases outside the gene matches: 5. Germline loops: CDR1 SGHVS, CDR2 FNYEAQ. The CDR3 covers 15 residues. CDR3 bases: TGTGCCAGCAGCGCCCGACAGGGGGTTAATGAAAAACTGTTTTTT. As protein: CASSARQGVNEKLFF.

The J gene is TRBJ1-1, the V gene TRBV7-9, with D possibly TRBD1 on 5 matching bases. V was pared by 5 bases and J by 7 bases, with 20 bases between. There are 15 residues in the CDR3. Germline V lookup: CDR1 SEHNR, CDR2 FQNEAQ (reference sequence). CDR3 sequence: CASSGRVGRAGEAFF. CDR3 bases: TGTGCCAGCAGCGGAAGGGTGGGCAGGGCAGGTGAAGCTTTCTTT.

The chain joins TRBV4-1 to TRBJ1-6; TRBD1 agrees at 9 bases. Germline CDR1 and CDR2: MGHRA and YSYEKL. The CDR3 is 16 amino acids. Trimming removed 2 bases from V and 5 bases from J; junction bases left unmatched: 4. CDR3 protein: CASSQTQGADNSPLHF. The CDR3 DNA is TGCGCCAGCAGCCAAACACAGGGGGCAGATAATTCACCCCTCCACTTT.

V and J are TRBV9 and TRBJ2-7; 7 nucleotides align to TRBD1. CDR1 is SGDLS and CDR2 is YYNGEE in the germline V gene. The V and J ends lost 3 bases and 5 bases, in that order; junction bases with no gene match: 5. CDR3 length equals 13 residues. CDR3 nucleotide sequence: TGTGCCAGCAGCGGACAGGGAGTCCACGAGCAGTACTTC. This translates into CASSGQGVHEQYF.

This clone has a single count. The V call is TRBV19, the J call TRBJ2-7; D may be TRBD1 (5 bases). The V and J ends lost 0 bases and 3 bases respectively, with 18 bases between them. CDR1 and CDR2 (germline): LNHDA, SQIVND (reference sequence). This CDR3 has 17 residues. The CDR3 DNA follows: TGTGCCAGTAGTATAGATCTTGAAGCTGGGGCTAACTACGAGCAGTACTTC. This encodes CASSIDLEAGANYEQYF.

The V call is TRBV4-1, the J call TRBJ1-2, with 7 bases identical to TRBD1. The germline V gene has CDR1 MGHRA and CDR2 YSYEKL. CDR3 length equals 18 residues. After removal of 0 bases from V and 0 bases from J, the junction contained 10 bases not matched to a gene. The CDR3 spells CASSQDLMTGLTNYGYTF. DNA for the CDR3: TGCGCCAGCAGCCAAGATTTAATGACAGGGTTAACTAACTATGGCTACACCTTC.

The V call is TRBV7-8, the J call TRBJ2-1; 8 positions match TRBD1. From germline, CDR1 is SGHVS and CDR2 FQNEAQ. V dropped 2 bases and J dropped 3; count of bases not matched to a gene: 3. CDR3 length: 15 amino acids. CDR3 region: CASSLFGQGYNEQFF. The CDR3, as DNA: TGTGCCAGCAGCTTATTCGGACAGGGCTACAATGAGCAGTTCTTC.

There are a few counts of this clone. The DNA of the CDR3 is TGTGCCAGTCGACAGGGGGCGTTAGAATACACCTTC. It codes for CASRQGALEYTF. The chain carries TRBV27 and TRBJ1-2, with 10 bases lining up with TRBD1. The germline V gene encodes CDR1 MNHEY and CDR2 SMNVEV (reference sequence). The CDR3 runs 12 residues. V lost 9 bases, J lost 11 bases, and 9 bases stayed unmatched.

The chain couples TRBV27 to TRBJ2-1; D is perhaps TRBD2 (5 bases). Trimming took 4 bases from V and 5 from J, leaving 18 bases between them. The germline V gene encodes CDR1 MNHEY and CDR2 SMNVEV (reference sequence). The CDR3 runs to 16 residues. Here the CDR3 DNA reads TGTGCCAGCAGTTCAGTTTCGCGGGCGGGCGACAATGAGCAGTTCTTC. It translates to CASSSVSRAGDNEQFF.

The chain has TRBV27 and TRBJ2-5, with D uncertain. CDR3 length equals 13 residues. V lost 4 bases and J lost 4, with 10 bases in between. CDR1 and CDR2 (germline): MNHEY, SMNVEV (reference sequence). The CDR3, as DNA: TGTGCCAGCAGTTGGTACAGTGGAGAGACCCAGTACTTC. Protein sequence: CASSWYSGETQYF.

The genes are TRBV27 and TRBJ2-7, with 11 bases matching TRBD1. Germline CDR1 is MNHEY and CDR2 is SMNVEV (reference sequence). After removal of 5 bases from V and 3 bases from J, the junction contained 9 bases not matched to a gene. The CDR3 sequence is 16 residues long. The CDR3 DNA sequence: TGTGCCAGCAGTATCGGACCGGACAGGGGGCACTACGAGCAGTACTTC. It is translated as CASSIGPDRGHYEQYF.

The chain couples TRBV18 to TRBJ2-5; D is undetermined. V was cut by 5 bases and J by 1 base, with 14 bases left in between. The CDR3 is 15 residues long. CDR1 and CDR2 from the germline V gene are KGHSH and LQKENI. CDR3 nucleotides: TGTGCCAGCTCAGGTCTGGTGTCGCGCCAAGAGACCCAGTACTTC. It yields the protein CASSGLVSRQETQYF.

The CDR3 DNA reads TGTGCCAGCAGTGAAGCGCTTTGGAAAGGGGATAGCAATCAGCCCCAGCATTTT. It translates to CASSEALWKGDSNQPQHF. V and J are TRBV2 and TRBJ1-5; TRBD1 is a possible D gene (5 bases). This CDR3 comprises 18 residues. CDR1 is SNHLY, CDR2 FYNNEI, per germline. The germline V and J ends were trimmed by 0 bases and 0 bases, with 15 bases remaining between them.

The rearrangement links TRBV10-3 to TRBJ2-1, with a tentative D call TRBD1 (5 bases). Germline CDR1 ENHRY, CDR2 SYGVKD. Trimming cost V 4 bases and J 8 bases, with 12 bases left between them. This CDR3 is built from 13 residues. This CDR3 reads CAISGQGGDEQFF. DNA of the CDR3: TGTGCCATCAGTGGGCAGGGTGGGGATGAGCAGTTCTTC.

The chain joins TRBV19 to TRBJ1-3; 9 bases map to TRBD1. V was clipped by 3 bases and J by 1 base; unmatched bases: 13. This CDR3 contains 19 residues. The germline CDR1 and CDR2 sequences are LNHDA and SQIVND (reference sequence). CDR3 nucleotides: TGTGCCAGTAGTATTTGGACAGGGGAAGTCCGCGGATCTGGAAACACCATATATTTT. Protein product: CASSIWTGEVRGSGNTIYF.

The chain employs TRBV10-3 and TRBJ1-1, with D possibly being TRBD1 (6 bases). The CDR3 length is 13 residues. Trimming removed 7 bases at V and 2 bases at J, with 11 bases between. CDR1 is ENHRY, CDR2 SYGVKD, per germline. CDR3 region: CAITSGANTEAFF. DNA of the CDR3: TGTGCCATCACCTCAGGGGCAAACACTGAAGCTTTCTTT.

The chain links TRBV18 to TRBJ2-2; D is undetermined. CDR3 length: 16 amino acids. V was trimmed by 5 bases and J by 0 bases, leaving 13 bases between them. Per germline, CDR1 KGHSH and CDR2 LQKENI. The CDR3 loop is CASSTSLQTNTGELFF. Here the CDR3 DNA reads TGTGCCAGCTCAACCAGTCTACAGACGAACACCGGGGAGCTGTTTTTT.

As DNA, the CDR3 is TGCGCCAGCAGCCCGACTAGCGGGGCAGATACGCAGTATTTT. Translation gives CASSPTSGADTQYF. The chain joins TRBV5-1 to TRBJ2-3, with 11 bases fitting TRBD2. Germline V gene lookup returns CDR1 SGHRS and CDR2 YFSETQ. The length of the CDR3 is 14 residues. Germline trimming cut 4 bases from V and 4 bases from J; bases unmatched to any gene: 2.

For the CDR3, the DNA is TGTGCCAGCAGTGAAGATGCGGGGGGCTCTCAGCCCCAGCATTTT. Protein sequence: CASSEDAGGSQPQHF. The rearrangement links TRBV2 to TRBJ1-5; maybe TRBD1 (6 bases). Trimming left V 1 base short and J 6 bases short, with 13 bases between. This CDR3 is 15 amino acids long. CDR1 and CDR2 (germline): SNHLY, FYNNEI.

The chain joins TRBV5-6 to TRBJ2-7; D might be TRBD1 (6 bases). The germline gives CDR1 SGHDT, CDR2 YYEEEE. The CDR3 sequence is 12 residues long. V was cut by 4 bases and J by 9 bases, with 14 bases left in between. In DNA, the CDR3 is TGTGCCAGCAGCCTAGGGGGACAAGTGCAGTACTTC. It specifies CASSLGGQVQYF.

The chain employs TRBV5-4 and TRBJ2-5; D is uncertain. This CDR3 is 12 amino acids long. Trimming stripped 3 bases from V and 4 bases from J, with 7 bases between. Germline values: CDR1 SGHNT, CDR2 YYREEE (reference sequence). CDR3 DNA: TGTGCCAGCAGCTCGGGTGCAGAGACCCAGTACTTC. This translates into CASSSGAETQYF.

The V gene is TRBV4-1, the J gene TRBJ1-1; D gene uncertain. V shed 4 bases and J shed 5 bases, with 11 bases lying between them. From germline, CDR1 is MGHRA and CDR2 YSYEKL. The CDR3 contains 13 residues. The CDR3 here is CASSLRGITEAFF. The CDR3 DNA follows: TGCGCCAGCAGCCTTCGGGGTATAACTGAAGCTTTCTTT.

The gene calls are TRBV7-9 and TRBJ2-1, with 7 positions matching TRBD1. Germline V lookup: CDR1 SEHNR, CDR2 FQNEAQ (reference sequence). The CDR3 is 12 amino acids. With 5 bases clipped from V and 11 bases from J, the junction kept 6 bases outside the gene matches. The CDR3 loop reads CASSPDRVKQFF. The CDR3 DNA follows: TGTGCCAGCAGCCCAGACAGGGTCAAGCAGTTCTTC.

The table lists this clone with a few counts. This sequence joins TRBV27 and TRBJ1-2; D call uncertain. V shed 6 bases and J shed 6 bases, with 11 bases lying between them. Germline CDR1 MNHEY, CDR2 SMNVEV (reference sequence). This CDR3 spans 12 amino acids. The CDR3 loop reads CASSLRGNGYTF. The DNA for the CDR3 is TGTGCCAGCAGCCTGCGAGGGAATGGCTACACCTTC.

The chain recombines TRBV11-2 with TRBJ2-7; D is uncertain. V was cut by 4 bases and J by 4 bases, with 5 bases left in between. The CDR3 sequence is 11 residues long. Germline loops: CDR1 SGHAT, CDR2 FQNNGV. The CDR3 loop is CASSSSYEQYF. In DNA form, the CDR3 reads TGTGCCAGCAGCTCTAGTTACGAGCAGTACTTC.

The genes are TRBV25-1 and TRBJ2-7; 7 bases fit TRBD1. CDR1 and CDR2 (germline): MGHDK, SYGVNS. The CDR3 is 13 residues long. Unmatched junction bases numbered 3, after V lost 3 bases and J lost 4 bases. CDR3 DNA sequence: TGTGCCAGCAGTGACGAGGGGGCGTACGAGCAGTACTTC. Its translation is CASSDEGAYEQYF.

The chain carries TRBV10-2 and TRBJ2-7; D perhaps matches TRBD2 (6 bases). Germline CDR1 WSHSY, CDR2 SAAADI. The length of the CDR3 is 14 residues. Trimming stripped 6 bases from V and 0 bases from J, with 12 bases between. CDR3 in amino acids: CASRVGGPSYEQYF. The CDR3, as DNA: TGCGCCAGCAGGGTAGGAGGGCCCTCCTACGAGCAGTACTTC.

This clone was observed a single time. This chain uses TRBV9 with TRBJ1-2; maybe TRBD1 (6 bases). This CDR3 is 12 amino acids long. V was pared by 7 bases and J by 2 bases, with 9 bases between. Germline-derived CDR1 and CDR2 are SGDLS and YYNGEE. CDR3 loop: CASVQGNYGYTF. The CDR3 region has the DNA TGTGCCAGCGTGCAGGGGAACTATGGCTACACCTTC.

V is TRBV2 and J is TRBJ1-1, with D tentatively TRBD1 (5 bases). The CDR3 spans 15 residues. V lost 4 bases, J lost 1 base, and 13 bases lay in between. Germline CDR1 and CDR2: SNHLY and FYNNEI. The CDR3 loop reads CASSVPPTGNTEAFF. The CDR3 DNA is TGTGCCAGCAGTGTCCCCCCCACAGGGAACACTGAAGCTTTCTTT.